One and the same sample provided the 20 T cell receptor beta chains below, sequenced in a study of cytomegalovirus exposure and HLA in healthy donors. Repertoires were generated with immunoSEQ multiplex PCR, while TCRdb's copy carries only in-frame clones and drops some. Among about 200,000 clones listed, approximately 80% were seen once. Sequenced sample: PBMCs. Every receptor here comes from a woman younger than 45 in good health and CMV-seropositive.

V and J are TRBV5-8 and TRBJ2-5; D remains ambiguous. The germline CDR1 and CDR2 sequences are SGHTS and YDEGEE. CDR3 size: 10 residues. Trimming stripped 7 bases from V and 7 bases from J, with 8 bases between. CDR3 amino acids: CASYAGTQYF. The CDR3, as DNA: TGTGCCAGCTACGCAGGGACCCAGTACTTC.

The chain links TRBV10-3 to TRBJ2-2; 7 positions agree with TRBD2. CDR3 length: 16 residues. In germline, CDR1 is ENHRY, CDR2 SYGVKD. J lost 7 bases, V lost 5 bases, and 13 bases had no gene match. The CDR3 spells CAISKAAGEMVGELFF. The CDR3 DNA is TGTGCCATCAGTAAGGCGGCGGGAGAGATGGTCGGGGAGCTGTTTTTT.

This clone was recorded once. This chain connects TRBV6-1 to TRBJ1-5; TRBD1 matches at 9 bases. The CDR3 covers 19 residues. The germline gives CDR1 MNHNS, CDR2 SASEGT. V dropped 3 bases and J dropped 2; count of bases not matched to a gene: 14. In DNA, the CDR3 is TGTGCCAGCAGTGACCCGGGACAGGGAGGTCTCGGGCGCAATCAGCCCCAGCATTTT. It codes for CASSDPGQGGLGRNQPQHF.

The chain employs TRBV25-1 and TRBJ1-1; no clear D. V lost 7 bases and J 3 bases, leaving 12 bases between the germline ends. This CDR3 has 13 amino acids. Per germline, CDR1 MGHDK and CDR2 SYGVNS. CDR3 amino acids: CASTSAAYTEAFF. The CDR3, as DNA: TGTGCCAGCACGTCGGCGGCCTACACTGAAGCTTTCTTT.

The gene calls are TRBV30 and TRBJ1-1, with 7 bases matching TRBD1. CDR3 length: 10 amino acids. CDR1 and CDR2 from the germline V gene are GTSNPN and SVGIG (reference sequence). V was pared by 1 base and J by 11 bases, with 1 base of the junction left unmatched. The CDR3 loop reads CAWSAGGAFF. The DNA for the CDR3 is TGTGCCTGGAGTGCAGGGGGGGCTTTCTTT.

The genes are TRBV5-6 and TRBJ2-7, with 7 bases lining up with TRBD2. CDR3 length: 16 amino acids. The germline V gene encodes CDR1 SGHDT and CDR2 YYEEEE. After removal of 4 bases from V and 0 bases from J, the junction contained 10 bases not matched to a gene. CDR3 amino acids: CASSNWGGPSSYEQYF. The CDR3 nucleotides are TGTGCCAGCAGCAACTGGGGGGGACCTAGCTCCTACGAGCAGTACTTC.

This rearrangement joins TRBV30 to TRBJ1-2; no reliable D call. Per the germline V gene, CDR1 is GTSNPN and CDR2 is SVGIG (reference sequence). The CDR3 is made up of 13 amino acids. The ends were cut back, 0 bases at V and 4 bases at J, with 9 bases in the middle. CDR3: CAWSVRGVYGYTF. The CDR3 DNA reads TGTGCCTGGAGTGTACGAGGTGTCTATGGCTACACCTTC.

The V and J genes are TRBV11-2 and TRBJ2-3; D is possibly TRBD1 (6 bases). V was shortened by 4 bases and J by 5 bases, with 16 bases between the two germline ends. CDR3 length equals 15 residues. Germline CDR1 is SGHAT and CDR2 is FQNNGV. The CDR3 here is CASSWGRVRQDTQYF. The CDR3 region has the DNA TGTGCCAGCAGCTGGGGGCGGGTACGCCAAGATACGCAGTATTTT.

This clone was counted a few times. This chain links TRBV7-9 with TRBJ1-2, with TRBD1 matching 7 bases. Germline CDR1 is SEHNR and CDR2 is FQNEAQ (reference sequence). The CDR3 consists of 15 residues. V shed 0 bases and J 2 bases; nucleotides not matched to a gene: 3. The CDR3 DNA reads TGTGCCAGCAGCTTAGCGCTGACAGGGAACTATGGCTACACCTTC. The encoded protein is CASSLALTGNYGYTF. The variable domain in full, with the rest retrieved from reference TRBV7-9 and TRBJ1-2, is DTGVSQNPRHKITKRGQNVTFRCDPISEHNRLYWYRQTLGQGPEFLTYFQNEAQLEKSRLLSDRFSAERPKGSFSTLEIQRTEQGDSAMYLCASSLALTGNYGYTFGSGTRLTVV.

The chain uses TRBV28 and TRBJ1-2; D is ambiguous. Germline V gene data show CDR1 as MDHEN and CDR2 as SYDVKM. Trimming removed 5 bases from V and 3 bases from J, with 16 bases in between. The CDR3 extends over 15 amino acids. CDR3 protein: CASSPEPSLYYGYTF. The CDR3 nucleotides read TGTGCCAGCAGTCCCGAACCCTCACTATACTATGGCTACACCTTC.

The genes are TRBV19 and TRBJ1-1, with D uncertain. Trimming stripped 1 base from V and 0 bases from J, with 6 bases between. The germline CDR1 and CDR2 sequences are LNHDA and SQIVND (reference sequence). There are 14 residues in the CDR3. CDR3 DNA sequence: TGTGCCAGTAGTATAGCCCGGGTGAACACTGAAGCTTTCTTT. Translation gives CASSIARVNTEAFF.

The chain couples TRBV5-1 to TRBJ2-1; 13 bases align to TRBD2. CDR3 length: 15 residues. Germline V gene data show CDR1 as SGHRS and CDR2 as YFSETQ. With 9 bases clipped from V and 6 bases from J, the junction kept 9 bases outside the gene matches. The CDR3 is CATCKGLAGINEQFF. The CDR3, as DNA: TGCGCCACCTGTAAGGGACTAGCGGGAATCAATGAGCAGTTCTTC.

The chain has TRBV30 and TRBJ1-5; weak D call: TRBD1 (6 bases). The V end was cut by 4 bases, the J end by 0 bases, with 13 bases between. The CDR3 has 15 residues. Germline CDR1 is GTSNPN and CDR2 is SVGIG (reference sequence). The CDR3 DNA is TGTGCCTGGACCTCAGGGGAATATAGCAATCAGCCCCAGCATTTT. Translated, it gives CAWTSGEYSNQPQHF.

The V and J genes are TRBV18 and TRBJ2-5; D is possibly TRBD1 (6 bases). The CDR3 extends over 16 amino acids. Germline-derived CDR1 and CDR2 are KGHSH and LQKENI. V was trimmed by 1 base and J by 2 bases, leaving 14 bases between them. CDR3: CASSPRRTVRQETQYF. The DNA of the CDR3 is TGTGCCAGCTCACCACGGCGGACAGTTCGGCAAGAGACCCAGTACTTC.

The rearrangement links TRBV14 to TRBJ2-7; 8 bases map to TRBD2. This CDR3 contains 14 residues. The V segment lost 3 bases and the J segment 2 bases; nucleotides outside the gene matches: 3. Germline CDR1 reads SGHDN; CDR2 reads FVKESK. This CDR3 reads CASSQSGRAYEQYF. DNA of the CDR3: TGTGCCAGCAGCCAGAGCGGGAGAGCCTACGAGCAGTACTTC.

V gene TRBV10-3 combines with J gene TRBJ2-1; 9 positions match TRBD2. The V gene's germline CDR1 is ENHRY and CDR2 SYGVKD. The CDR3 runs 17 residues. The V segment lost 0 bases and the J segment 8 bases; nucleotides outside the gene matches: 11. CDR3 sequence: CAISESIGSGSGHEQFF. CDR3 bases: TGTGCCATCAGTGAGTCGATAGGTAGCGGGAGTGGGCATGAGCAGTTCTTC.

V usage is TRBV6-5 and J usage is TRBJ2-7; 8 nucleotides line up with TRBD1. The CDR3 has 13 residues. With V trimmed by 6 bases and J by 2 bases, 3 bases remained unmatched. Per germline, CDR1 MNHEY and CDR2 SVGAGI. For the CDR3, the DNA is TGTGCCAGCAGGACAGGGGCTACCTACGAGCAGTACTTC. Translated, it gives CASRTGATYEQYF.

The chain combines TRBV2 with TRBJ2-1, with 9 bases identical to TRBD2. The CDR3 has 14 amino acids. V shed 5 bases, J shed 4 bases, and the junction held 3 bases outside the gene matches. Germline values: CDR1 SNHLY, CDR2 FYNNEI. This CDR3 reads CASSLTSGYNEQFF. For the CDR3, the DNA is TGTGCCAGCAGTCTGACTAGCGGTTACAATGAGCAGTTCTTC.

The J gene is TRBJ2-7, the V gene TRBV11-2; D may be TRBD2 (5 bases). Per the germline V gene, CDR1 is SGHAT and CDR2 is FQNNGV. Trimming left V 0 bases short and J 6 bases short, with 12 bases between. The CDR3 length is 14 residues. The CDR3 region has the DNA TGTGCCAGCAGCTTAGACGCGGGCCCTCGCGAGCAGTACTTC. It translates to CASSLDAGPREQYF.

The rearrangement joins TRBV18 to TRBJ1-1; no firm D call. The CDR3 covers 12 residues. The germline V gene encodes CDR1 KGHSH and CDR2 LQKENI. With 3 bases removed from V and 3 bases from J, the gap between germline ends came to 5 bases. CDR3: CASSPEYTEAFF. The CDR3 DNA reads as TGTGCCAGCTCACCGGAGTACACTGAAGCTTTCTTT.